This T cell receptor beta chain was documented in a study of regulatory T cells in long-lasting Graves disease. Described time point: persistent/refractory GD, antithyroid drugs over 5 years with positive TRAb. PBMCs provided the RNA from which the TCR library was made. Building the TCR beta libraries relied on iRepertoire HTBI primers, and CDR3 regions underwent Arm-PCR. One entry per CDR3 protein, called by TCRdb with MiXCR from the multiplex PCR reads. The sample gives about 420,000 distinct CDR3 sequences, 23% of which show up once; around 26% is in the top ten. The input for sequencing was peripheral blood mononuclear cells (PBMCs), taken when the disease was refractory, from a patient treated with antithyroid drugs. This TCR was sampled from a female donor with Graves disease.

Here the CDR3 reads CASSQVPHAFSGANVLTF. In DNA form, the CDR3 reads TGCGCCAGCAGCCAAGTGCCCCATGCCTTCTCTGGGGCCAACGTCCTGACTTTC. This chain uses TRBV4-1 with TRBJ2-6; D not certain. The ends were cut back, 1 base at V and 0 bases at J, with 13 bases in the middle. Per germline, CDR1 MGHRA and CDR2 YSYEKL. The CDR3 is made up of 18 amino acids.